The 15 T cell receptor beta chains below were found in one sample sequenced in a study of CD8 T cell repertoires and HIV-1 epitope variants. The antigens these receptors bind are not known. Clones were read by immunoSEQ multiplex PCR, and TCRdb kept only the in-frame ones, dropping some. The sample consists of over 6,000 clones, 55% to 80% of them appearing once. Sequencing input: cultured CD8+ T cells derived from PBMCs. The receptors stem from a male donor with HIV.

The chain recombines TRBV28 with TRBJ2-3; the match to TRBD2 covers 7 bases. Trimming cost V 6 bases and J 2 bases; bases outside gene matches: 5. This CDR3 is built from 14 residues. Germline values: CDR1 MDHEN, CDR2 SYDVKM. The CDR3 loop is CASRRDYDTDTQYF. CDR3 DNA sequence: TGTGCCAGCAGACGGGACTACGACACAGATACGCAGTATTTT. Complete variable domain (other parts from reference TRBV28 and TRBJ2-3): DVKVTQSSRYLVKRTGEKVFLECVQDMDHENMFWYRQDPGLGLRLIYFSYDVKMKEKGDIPEGYSVSREKKERFSLILESASTNQTSMYLCASRRDYDTDTQYFGPGTRLTVL.

CDR3 loop: CASSQDPADGSGYTF. CDR3 bases: TGCGCCAGCAGCCAAGATCCAGCGGACGGTTCAGGCTACACCTTC. The chain couples TRBV4-3 to TRBJ1-2; D remains ambiguous. Trimming left V 0 bases short and J 8 bases short, with 16 bases between. The CDR3 is 15 amino acids. Looked up from germline, CDR1 is LGHNA and CDR2 is YSLEER.

This clone showed up just once. The chain combines TRBV5-1 with TRBJ2-3; D is unresolved. The V end was cut by 1 base, the J end by 3 bases, with 9 bases between. The CDR3 extends over 14 amino acids. Per the germline V gene, CDR1 is SGHRS and CDR2 is YFSETQ. Here the CDR3 reads CASSLRLGTDTQYF. The CDR3 nucleotides are TGCGCCAGCAGCTTGAGGCTCGGGACAGATACGCAGTATTTT. Supplemented by reference TRBV5-1 and TRBJ2-3, the full variable domain reads KAGVTQTPRYLIKTRGQQVTLSCSPISGHRSVSWYQQTPGQGLQFLFEYFSETQRNKGNFPGRFSGRQFSNSRSEMNVSTLELGDSALYLCASSLRLGTDTQYFGPGTRLTVL.

In the case of this clone: At one end the junction does not follow the germline gene, possibly because of a read error. The chain combines TRBV5-4 with TRBJ1-2; D unclear. The CDR3 spans 16 residues. CDR1 SGHNT and CDR2 YYREEE come from the germline V gene (reference sequence). The CDR3 DNA sequence: TGCGCCAGCAGCCAAGATCCCCCAGACTTGGACTATGGCTACACCTTC. This encodes CASSQDPPDLDYGYTF.

J is TRBJ1-5 and V is TRBV9; TRBD1 matches 9 bases. CDR1 is SGDLS and CDR2 is YYNGEE in the germline V gene. J was trimmed by 6 bases and V by 0 bases; bases with no gene match: 7. The CDR3 length is 16 residues. CDR3 sequence (DNA): TGTGCCAGCAGCGTAGATTCGACAGGGGGAGGTCAGCCCCAGCATTTT. Translation gives CASSVDSTGGGQPQHF. Filled out from reference TRBV9 and TRBJ1-5, the complete variable domain reads DSGVTQTPKHLITATGQRVTLRCSPRSGDLSVYWYQQSLDQGLQFLIQYYNGEERAKGNILERFSAQQFPDLHSELNLSSLELGDSALYFCASSVDSTGGGQPQHFGDGTRLSIL.

This clone is medium-sized (0.01 to 0.1%) by share. V gene TRBV2 combines with J gene TRBJ2-1; 8 bases are shared with TRBD2. V was pared by 6 bases and J by 8 bases, with 9 bases of the junction left unmatched. CDR1 is SNHLY, CDR2 FYNNEI, per germline. CDR3 size: 14 residues. CDR3 in DNA: TGTGCCAGCAGCAATAGCGGGATGAACGATGAGCAGTTCTTC. Translation: CASSNSGMNDEQFF.

This clone was counted between two and nine times. The chain employs TRBV11-1 and TRBJ2-3; D unclear. CDR3 length: 11 amino acids. Germline CDR1 and CDR2: SGHAT and FQDESV (reference sequence). With 2 bases removed from V and 6 bases from J, the gap between germline ends came to 3 bases. This chain's CDR3 is CASSLSDTQYF. The CDR3 DNA is TGTGCCAGCAGCTTATCTGATACGCAGTATTTT. Looking up the rest from reference TRBV11-1 and TRBJ2-3 gives the full variable domain: EAEVAQSPRYKITEKSQAVAFWCDPISGHATLYWYRQILGQGPELLVQFQDESVVDDSQLPKDRFSAERLKGVDSTLKIQPAELGDSAMYLCASSLSDTQYFGPGTRLTVL.

This clone was seen a handful of times. This chain connects TRBV2 to TRBJ2-1; tentative D call: TRBD2 (7 bases). V was trimmed by 6 bases and J by 3 bases, leaving 18 bases between them. Germline V CDR1 and CDR2: SNHLY, FYNNEI. The length of the CDR3 is 16 residues. The CDR3 coding sequence is TGTGCCAGCAGAGGGGGGAGCGGGACCCGCTACAATGAGCAGTTCTTC. Translating gives CASRGGSGTRYNEQFF. Supplemented by reference TRBV2 and TRBJ2-1, the full variable domain reads EPEVTQTPSHQVTQMGQEVILRCVPISNHLYFYWYRQILGQKVEFLVSFYNNEISEKSEIFDDQFSVERPDGSNFTLKIRSTKLEDSAMYFCASRGGSGTRYNEQFFGPGTRLTVL.

The V gene is TRBV14, the J gene TRBJ1-1; perhaps TRBD1 as D (5 bases). Germline CDR1 is SGHDN and CDR2 is FVKESK. CDR3 length equals 15 residues. The V gene lost 4 bases and the J gene lost 0 bases, with 12 bases spanning the gap. The CDR3 coding sequence is TGTGCCAGCAGCCTACGAAGGGGAATGAACACTGAAGCTTTCTTT. Amino acids: CASSLRRGMNTEAFF.

In its sample, this clone was seen a few times. The rearrangement links TRBV4-1 to TRBJ1-2; maybe TRBD1 (6 bases). The length of the CDR3 is 17 residues. Trimming left V 3 bases short and J 4 bases short, with 21 bases between. Germline assignment: CDR1 MGHRA and CDR2 YSYEKL. The chain's CDR3 is CASSHPNRDTRSYGYTF. CDR3 in DNA: TGCGCCAGCAGCCACCCCAACCGGGACACCAGGAGCTATGGCTACACCTTC.

This chain connects TRBV7-9 to TRBJ1-5; D ambiguous. The ends were cut back, 2 bases at V and 0 bases at J, with 8 bases in the middle. Germline-derived CDR1 and CDR2 are SEHNR and FQNEAQ (reference sequence). The CDR3 consists of 15 residues. CDR3 in amino acids: CASSLTTDSNQPQHF. The CDR3 region has the DNA TGTGCCAGCAGCTTAACAACGGATAGCAATCAGCCCCAGCATTTT.

This chain connects TRBV27 to TRBJ1-6; D uncertain. CDR1 and CDR2 (germline): MNHEY, SMNVEV (reference sequence). The germline V and J ends were trimmed by 3 bases and 7 bases, with 13 bases remaining between them. The CDR3 totals 15 residues. The CDR3 region is CASSFSQDLNSPLHF. CDR3 DNA sequence: TGTGCCAGCAGTTTCAGCCAGGATTTGAATTCACCCCTCCACTTT.

The chain is built from TRBV27 and TRBJ1-1; no firm D call. V was pared by 3 bases and J by 5 bases, with 13 bases between. The CDR3 consists of 14 residues. Looked up from germline, CDR1 is MNHEY and CDR2 is SMNVEV (reference sequence). The CDR3 sequence is CASSFPGPGTEAFF. The CDR3 bases are TGTGCCAGCAGTTTCCCTGGCCCAGGAACTGAAGCTTTCTTT.

V is TRBV11-2 and J is TRBJ2-2, with 7 bases that match TRBD2. This CDR3 has 16 residues. Germline assignment: CDR1 SGHAT and CDR2 FQNNGV. J gave up 1 base and V 5 bases, and 7 bases lay outside the gene matches. The DNA of the CDR3 is TGTGCCAGCAGCCTCTCGGGCGGGAGGAACACCGGGGAGCTGTTTTTT. Amino acid sequence: CASSLSGGRNTGELFF.

This chain uses TRBV2 with TRBJ1-1, with TRBD1 as a possible D gene (5 bases). Trimming stripped 4 bases from V and 2 bases from J, with 11 bases between. This CDR3 contains 14 residues. Germline V gene data show CDR1 as SNHLY and CDR2 as FYNNEI. Here the CDR3 reads CASSGAGTNTEAFF. CDR3 sequence (DNA): TGTGCCAGCAGTGGCGCGGGGACCAACACTGAAGCTTTCTTT.